This TCR beta chain was obtained from a study of T cell changes during pregnancy in multiple sclerosis. The count of this clone is one. One junction end disagrees with the germline gene, perhaps due to a read error. The CDR3 runs to 16 residues. Germline V gives CDR1 SSHAT, CDR2 FNYEAQ (reference sequence). Only in-frame clones appear in the TCRdb table, and some are missing; sequencing was by immunoSEQ multiplex PCR. The sample includes 70,000 or so clones, 91% seen only once; the top ten take roughly 0.7%. The TCR sequence derives from a female donor in good health, enrolled as a control in a pregnancy study. Sequenced here: peripheral blood, sampled in the third trimester of pregnancy. The chain carries TRBV7-7 and TRBJ2-2; possibly TRBD2 for D (6 bases). As DNA, the CDR3 is TGTGCTAGCAGCTTAGGGACTGCCTTTAACGCCGGGGAGCTGTTTTTT. Amino acids: CASSLGTAFNAGELFF.